The clone carrying this T cell receptor (beta chain) was seen ten or more times. By two-round multiplex PCR, the TCR beta CDR3 was amplified from genomic DNA. For every TRBV and TRBJ gene, a specific primer was used in first-round PCR. One entry per CDR3 protein results from TCRdb running MiXCR on the multiplex PCR reads. The table includes under 50,000 distinct CDR3 sequences, approximately 25% detected once. Trimming took off 4 bases at V and 5 bases at J, with 12 bases between the two ends. Germline values: CDR1 SGHAT, CDR2 FQNNGV. The CDR3 has 13 residues. The data derive from a study of prognosis after radiotherapy for stage I lung cancer.

The sample here was PBMCs, taken before or after stereotactic body radiation therapy (not recorded which). This sequence originates from a donor aged 50 or older with non-small cell lung cancer. This chain joins TRBV11-2 and TRBJ2-7; D is possibly TRBD1 (6 bases). CDR3 nucleotide sequence: TGTGCCAGCAGCTGGCAGGGGCGAGACGAGCAGTACTTC. Residues: CASSWQGRDEQYF.